This TCR beta chain originates from a study of T cell responses to AZD1222 COVID-19 vaccine. Findings and caveats of the study: Two AZD1222 administrations were followed by greater Spike-specific TCR breadth and depth. Close to half of spike-specific TCRs reportedly recognize unmutated variant regions.

This CDR3 has 11 residues. Germline V gene lookup returns CDR1 SGHVS and CDR2 FQNEAQ. V was shortened by 5 bases and J by 3 bases, with 3 bases between the two germline ends. With regard to this clone: Its antigen is undetermined. Other DNA variants within this sample encode the same CDR3.

Profiling relied on immunoSEQ multiplex PCR, and the TCRdb table lists in-frame clones only, not all of them. The data hold 100,000 to 120,000 clones, with roughly nine tenths observed a single time. The sequencing used peripheral blood, collected 28 days after the second AZD1222 dose. This receptor was taken from an adult who received the AZD1222 COVID-19 vaccine. This chain joins TRBV7-8 and TRBJ2-3, with no clear D. CDR3 DNA sequence: TGTGCCAGCAGCCTTACAGATACGCAGTATTTT. This encodes CASSLTDTQYF.